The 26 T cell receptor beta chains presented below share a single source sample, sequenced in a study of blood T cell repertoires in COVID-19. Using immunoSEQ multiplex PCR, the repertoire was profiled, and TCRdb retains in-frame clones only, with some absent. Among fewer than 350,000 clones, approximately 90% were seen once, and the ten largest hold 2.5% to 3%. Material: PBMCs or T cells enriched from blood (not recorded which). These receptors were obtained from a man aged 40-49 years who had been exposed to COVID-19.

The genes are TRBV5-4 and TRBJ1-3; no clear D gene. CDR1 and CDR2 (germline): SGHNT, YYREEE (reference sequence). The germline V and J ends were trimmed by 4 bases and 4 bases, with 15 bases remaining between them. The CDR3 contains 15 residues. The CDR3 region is CASSPDSTSGNTIYF. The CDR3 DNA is TGTGCCAGCAGCCCCGACTCGACTTCAGGAAACACCATATATTTT. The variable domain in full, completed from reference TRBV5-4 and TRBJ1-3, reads ETGVTQSPTHLIKTRGQQVTLRCSSQSGHNTVSWYQQALGQGPQFIFQYYREEENGRGNFPPRFSGLQFPNYSSELNVNALELDDSALYLCASSPDSTSGNTIYFGEGSWLTVV.

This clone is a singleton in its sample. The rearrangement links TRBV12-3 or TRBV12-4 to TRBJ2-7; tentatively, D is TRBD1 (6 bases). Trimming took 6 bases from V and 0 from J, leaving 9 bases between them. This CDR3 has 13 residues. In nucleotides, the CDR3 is TGTGCCAGCAGCCAGACAGGCTCCTACGAGCAGTACTTC. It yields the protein CASSQTGSYEQYF.

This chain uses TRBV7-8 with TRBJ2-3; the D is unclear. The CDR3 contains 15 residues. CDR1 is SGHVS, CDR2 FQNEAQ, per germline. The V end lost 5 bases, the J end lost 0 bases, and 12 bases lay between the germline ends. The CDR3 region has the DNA TGTGCCAGCAGCGAAGACTCGGAGAGCACAGATACGCAGTATTTT. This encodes CASSEDSESTDTQYF.

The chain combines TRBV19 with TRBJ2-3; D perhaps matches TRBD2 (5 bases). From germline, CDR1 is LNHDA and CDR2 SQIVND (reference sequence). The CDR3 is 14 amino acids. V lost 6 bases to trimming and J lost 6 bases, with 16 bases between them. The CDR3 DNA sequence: TGTGCCAGTAGCTCCGGGATCTGGGGTGATACGCAGTATTTT. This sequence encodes CASSSGIWGDTQYF.

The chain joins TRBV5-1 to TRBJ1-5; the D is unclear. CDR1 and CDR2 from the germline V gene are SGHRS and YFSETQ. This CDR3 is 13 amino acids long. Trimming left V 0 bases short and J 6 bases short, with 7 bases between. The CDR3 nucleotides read TGCGCCAGCAGCTTGGGATACGGTCAGCCCCAGCATTTT. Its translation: CASSLGYGQPQHF.

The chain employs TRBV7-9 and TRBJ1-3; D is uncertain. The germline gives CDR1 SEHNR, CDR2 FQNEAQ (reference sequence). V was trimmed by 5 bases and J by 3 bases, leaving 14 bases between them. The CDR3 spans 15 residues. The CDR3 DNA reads TGTGCCAGCAGCAGCCCGGGAGGGATTGGAAACACCATATATTTT. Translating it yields CASSSPGGIGNTIYF. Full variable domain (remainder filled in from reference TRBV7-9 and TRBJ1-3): DTGVSQNPRHKITKRGQNVTFRCDPISEHNRLYWYRQTLGQGPEFLTYFQNEAQLEKSRLLSDRFSAERPKGSFSTLEIQRTEQGDSAMYLCASSSPGGIGNTIYFGEGSWLTVV.

CDR3 in DNA: TGTGCCAGCACCCTAGCGGGAGGCACTGAGCAGTTCTTC. It specifies CASTLAGGTEQFF. This rearrangement joins TRBV7-8 to TRBJ2-1; 11 bases are shared with TRBD2. The trim removed 7 bases at V and 9 bases at J, leaving 5 bases unmatched. CDR3 size: 13 residues. Germline V gene data show CDR1 as SGHVS and CDR2 as FQNEAQ. Based on the CDR3 plus reference TRBV7-8 and TRBJ2-1, the full variable domain is GAGVSQSPRYKVAKRGQDVALRCDPISGHVSLFWYQQALGQGPEFLTYFQNEAQLDKSGLPSDRFFAERPEGSVSTLKIQRTQQEDSAVYLCASTLAGGTEQFFGPGTRLTVL.

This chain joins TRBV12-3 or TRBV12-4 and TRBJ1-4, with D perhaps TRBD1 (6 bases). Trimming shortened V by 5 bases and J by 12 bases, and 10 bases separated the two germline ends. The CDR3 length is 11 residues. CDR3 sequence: CASSRQEELFF. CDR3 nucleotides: TGTGCCAGCAGTCGACAGGAGGAACTGTTTTTT.

The CDR3 nucleotides are TGTGCCAGCAGCCAGGGCGTGGATGAGCAGTTCTTC. It yields the protein CASSQGVDEQFF. The chain links TRBV3-1 (or the pseudogene TRBV3-2) to TRBJ2-1; no clear D gene. The V gene's germline CDR1 is LGHDT and CDR2 YNNKEL (reference sequence). The CDR3 runs 12 residues. Trimming pared 3 bases from V and 8 bases from J, leaving 8 bases between.

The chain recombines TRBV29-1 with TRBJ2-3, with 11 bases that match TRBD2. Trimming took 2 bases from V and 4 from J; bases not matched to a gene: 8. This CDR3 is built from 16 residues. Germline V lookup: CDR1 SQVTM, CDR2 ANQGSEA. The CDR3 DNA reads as TGCAGCGTTGAATTCCTAGCGGGAGGTCTTTCAGATACGCAGTATTTT. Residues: CSVEFLAGGLSDTQYF.

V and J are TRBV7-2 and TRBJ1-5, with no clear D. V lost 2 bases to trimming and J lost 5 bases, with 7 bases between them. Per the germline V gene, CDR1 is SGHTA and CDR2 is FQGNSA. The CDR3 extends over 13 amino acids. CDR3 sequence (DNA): TGTGCCAGCAGCTTACAGCGAGATCAGCCCCAGCATTTT. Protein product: CASSLQRDQPQHF.

Here the CDR3 DNA reads TGTGCCAGCAGCCATTCCGGACTAGCGGGAGTCGGCAATGAGCAGTTCTTC. It is translated as CASSHSGLAGVGNEQFF. This chain uses TRBV3-1 (or the pseudogene TRBV3-2) with TRBJ2-1; 13 bases are shared with TRBD2. Per the germline V gene, CDR1 is LGHDT and CDR2 is YNNKEL (reference sequence). The J segment lost 6 bases and the V segment lost 3 bases, leaving 8 bases of the junction unmatched. The CDR3 is 17 amino acids.

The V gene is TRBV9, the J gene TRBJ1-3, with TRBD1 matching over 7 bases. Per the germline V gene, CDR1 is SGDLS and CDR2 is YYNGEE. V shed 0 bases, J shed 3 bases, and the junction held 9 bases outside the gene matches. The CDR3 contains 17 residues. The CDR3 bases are TGTGCCAGCAGCGTAGACGGAGGGGGCCGAAGTGGAAACACCATATATTTT. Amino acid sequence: CASSVDGGGRSGNTIYF. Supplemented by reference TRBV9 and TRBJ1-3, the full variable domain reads DSGVTQTPKHLITATGQRVTLRCSPRSGDLSVYWYQQSLDQGLQFLIQYYNGEERAKGNILERFSAQQFPDLHSELNLSSLELGDSALYFCASSVDGGGRSGNTIYFGEGSWLTVV.

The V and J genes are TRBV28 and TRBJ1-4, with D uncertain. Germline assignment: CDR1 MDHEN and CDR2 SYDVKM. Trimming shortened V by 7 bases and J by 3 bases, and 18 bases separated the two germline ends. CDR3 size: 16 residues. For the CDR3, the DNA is TGTGCCAGCAACGAGCGGGGTCAAAGCCCTAATGAAAAACTGTTTTTT. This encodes CASNERGQSPNEKLFF.

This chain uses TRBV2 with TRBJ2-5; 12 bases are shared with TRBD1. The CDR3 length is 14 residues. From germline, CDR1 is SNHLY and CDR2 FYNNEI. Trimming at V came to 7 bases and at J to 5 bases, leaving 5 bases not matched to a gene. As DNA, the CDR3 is TGTGCCAGCACGGGGACAGGGGGCGCGGAGACCCAGTACTTC. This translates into CASTGTGGAETQYF.

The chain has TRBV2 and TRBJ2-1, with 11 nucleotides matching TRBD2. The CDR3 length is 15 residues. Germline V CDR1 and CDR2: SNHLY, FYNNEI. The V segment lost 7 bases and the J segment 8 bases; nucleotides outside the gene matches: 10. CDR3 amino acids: CASTLDSGRGDEQFF. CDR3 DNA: TGTGCCAGCACTTTGGATAGCGGGAGGGGCGATGAGCAGTTCTTC. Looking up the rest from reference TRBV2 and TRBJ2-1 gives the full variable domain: EPEVTQTPSHQVTQMGQEVILRCVPISNHLYFYWYRQILGQKVEFLVSFYNNEISEKSEIFDDQFSVERPDGSNFTLKIRSTKLEDSAMYFCASTLDSGRGDEQFFGPGTRLTVL.

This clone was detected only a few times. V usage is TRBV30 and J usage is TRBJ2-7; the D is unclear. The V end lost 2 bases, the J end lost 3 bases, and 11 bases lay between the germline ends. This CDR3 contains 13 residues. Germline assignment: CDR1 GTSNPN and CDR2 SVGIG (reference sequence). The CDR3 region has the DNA TGTGCCTGGAGTCTACGGAACAGCTACGAGCAGTACTTC. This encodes CAWSLRNSYEQYF.

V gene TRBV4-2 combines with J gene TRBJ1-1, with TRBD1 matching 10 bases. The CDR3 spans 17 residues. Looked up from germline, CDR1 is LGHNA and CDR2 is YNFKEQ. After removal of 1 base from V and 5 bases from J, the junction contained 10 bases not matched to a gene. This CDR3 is CASSQGNRDRGGTEAFF. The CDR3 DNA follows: TGTGCCAGCAGCCAAGGAAACCGGGACAGGGGTGGGACTGAAGCTTTCTTT.

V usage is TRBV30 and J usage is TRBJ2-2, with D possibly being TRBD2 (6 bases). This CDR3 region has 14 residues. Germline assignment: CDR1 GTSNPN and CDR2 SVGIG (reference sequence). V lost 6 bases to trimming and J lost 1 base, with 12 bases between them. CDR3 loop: CACRSSGNTGELFF. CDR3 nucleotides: TGTGCCTGTCGGAGTAGCGGGAACACCGGGGAGCTGTTTTTT.

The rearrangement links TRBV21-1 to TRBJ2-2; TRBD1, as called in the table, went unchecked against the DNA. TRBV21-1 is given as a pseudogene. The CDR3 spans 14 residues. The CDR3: CASPGDRNTGELFF. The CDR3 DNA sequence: TGTGCCAGCCCGGGGGACAGAAACACCGGGGAGCTGTTTTTT.

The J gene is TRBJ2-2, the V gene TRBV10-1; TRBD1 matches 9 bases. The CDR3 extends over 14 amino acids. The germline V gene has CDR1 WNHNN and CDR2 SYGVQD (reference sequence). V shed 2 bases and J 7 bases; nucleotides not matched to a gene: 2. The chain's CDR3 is CASSETGGSGELFF. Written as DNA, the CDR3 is TGCGCCAGCAGTGAGACAGGGGGCAGCGGGGAGCTGTTTTTT.

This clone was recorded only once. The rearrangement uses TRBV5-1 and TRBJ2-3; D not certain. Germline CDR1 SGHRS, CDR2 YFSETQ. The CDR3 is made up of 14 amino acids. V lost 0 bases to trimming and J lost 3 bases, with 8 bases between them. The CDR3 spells CASSLGQETDTQYF. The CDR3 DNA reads TGCGCCAGCAGCTTGGGCCAAGAGACAGATACGCAGTATTTT.

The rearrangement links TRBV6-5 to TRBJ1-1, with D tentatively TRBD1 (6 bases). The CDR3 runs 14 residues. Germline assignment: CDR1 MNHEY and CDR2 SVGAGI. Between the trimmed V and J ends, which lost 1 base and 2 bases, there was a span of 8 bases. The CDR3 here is CASSYWGQNTEAFF. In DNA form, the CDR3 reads TGTGCCAGCAGTTACTGGGGACAAAACACTGAAGCTTTCTTT.

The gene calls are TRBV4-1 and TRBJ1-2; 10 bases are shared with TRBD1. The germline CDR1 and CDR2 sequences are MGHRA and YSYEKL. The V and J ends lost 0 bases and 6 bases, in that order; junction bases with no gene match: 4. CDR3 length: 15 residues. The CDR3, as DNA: TGCGCCAGCAGCCAAGATTTCGGACAGGGGGATGGCTACACCTTC. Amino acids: CASSQDFGQGDGYTF.

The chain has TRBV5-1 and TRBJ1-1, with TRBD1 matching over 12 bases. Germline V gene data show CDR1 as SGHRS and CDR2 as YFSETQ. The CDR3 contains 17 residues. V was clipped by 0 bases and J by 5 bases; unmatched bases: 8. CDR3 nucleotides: TGCGCCAGCAGCTTGGTCAGGGACAGGGGGCGCCGGACTGAAGCTTTCTTT. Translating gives CASSLVRDRGRRTEAFF.

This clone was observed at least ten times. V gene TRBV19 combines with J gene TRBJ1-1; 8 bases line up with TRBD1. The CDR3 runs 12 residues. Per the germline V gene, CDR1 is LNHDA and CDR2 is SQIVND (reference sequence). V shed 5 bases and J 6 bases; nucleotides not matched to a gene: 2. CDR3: CASSGDRSEAFF. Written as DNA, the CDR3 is TGTGCCAGTAGTGGGGACAGGTCTGAAGCTTTCTTT.